This T cell receptor (beta chain) was recovered during a study of early T cells in non-severe SARS-CoV-2 infection. Study background: The chains were unpaired, and the sequenced material was bulk RNA from unsorted whole blood.

From germline, CDR1 is LGHDT and CDR2 YNNKEL (reference sequence). The CDR3 contains 15 residues. J gave up 5 bases and V 2 bases, and 7 bases lay outside the gene matches. Individual cDNA molecules received unique molecular identifiers during library preparation. TCRdb re-called the 5' RACE reads with MiXCR, one entry per CDR3 protein. The sample shows about 83,000 distinct CDR3 sequences, 9% to 15% of them seen only once. The clonotype comes from an adult who was a healthcare worker with PCR-confirmed SARS-CoV-2 infection or an uninfected control (not recorded which). The sample was whole blood. The genes are TRBV3-1 and TRBJ2-7; 9 positions match TRBD2. Here the CDR3 reads CASSQKSGRSHEQYF. Written as DNA, the CDR3 is TGTGCCAGCAGCCAAAAGAGCGGGAGGAGTCACGAGCAGTACTTC.